This TCR beta chain stems from a study of blood T cell repertoires in COVID-19. As originally analysed: By means of reference gene primer amplification, nucleated cell counts were estimated. Generated by immunoSEQ multiplex PCR, the TCRdb table keeps only in-frame clones and is missing some. V and J calls and clone size are those listed in that table; D and trimming were worked out from the DNA. Here the sample spans about 440,000 clones, about 90% being singletons. This CDR3 spans 11 amino acids. Deletions cut 5 bases from V and 5 bases from J, with 6 bases between. Germline V CDR1 and CDR2: MGHRA, YSYEKL. Those who participated ranged in age from roughly 18 to 95 years and resided in about two dozen US areas.

Sequenced: PBMCs or T cells enriched from blood (not recorded which). The TCR sequence derives from a man younger than 35 who had recovered from COVID-19. The genes are TRBV4-1 and TRBJ1-1; D is unclear. The CDR3 is CASSGLTEAFF. For the CDR3, the DNA is TGCGCCAGCAGCGGACTAACTGAAGCTTTCTTT.